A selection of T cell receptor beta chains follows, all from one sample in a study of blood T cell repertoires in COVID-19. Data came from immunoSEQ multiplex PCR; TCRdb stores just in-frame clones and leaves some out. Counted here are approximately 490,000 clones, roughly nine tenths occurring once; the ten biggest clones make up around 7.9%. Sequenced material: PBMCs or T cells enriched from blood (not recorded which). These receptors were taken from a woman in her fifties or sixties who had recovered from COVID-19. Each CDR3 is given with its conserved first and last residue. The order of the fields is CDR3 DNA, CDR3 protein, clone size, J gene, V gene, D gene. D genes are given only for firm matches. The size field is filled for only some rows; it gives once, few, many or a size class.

TGTGCCAGCAGCTTAGTGGGGAGCTCCTACAATGAGCAGTTCTTC | CASSLVGSSYNEQFF | - | TRBJ2-1 | TRBV11-2 | -
TGCGCCAGCAGGGTTTCGGACAGAGATGAAAAACTGTTTTTT | CASRVSDRDEKLFF | few | TRBJ1-4 | TRBV5-1 | -
TGTGCCAGTACCCCGGGTACACTTGGAAACACCATATATTTT | CASTPGTLGNTIYF | - | TRBJ1-3 | TRBV19 | -
TGTGCCAGTAGTATCGAGGGCTCTGGGGCCAACGTCCTGACTTTC | CASSIEGSGANVLTF | once | TRBJ2-6 | TRBV19 | -
TGCAGTGCTAGTTCGGTGGGAAACACCATATATTTT | CSASSVGNTIYF | - | TRBJ1-3 | TRBV20-1 | -
TGTGCCAGCTCACCGGACAGGGCAGGGTACGAGCAGTACTTC | CASSPDRAGYEQYF | few | TRBJ2-7 | TRBV18 | TRBD1
TGTGCCAGCAGCGCGCCGCGGGAGACCCAGTACTTC | CASSAPRETQYF | - | TRBJ2-5 | TRBV5-8 | -
TGTGCCAGAAGCTTGGCCAGGGCTAGAGCCAAAAACATTCAGTACTTC | CARSLARARAKNIQYF | once | TRBJ2-4 | TRBV5-3 | -
TGTGCCAGCTCACCACCGGGGGACAGGAACACCGGGGAGCTGTTTTTT | CASSPPGDRNTGELFF | - | TRBJ2-2 | TRBV18 | TRBD1
TGTGCCAGCAATCTATGGGGAGGCAATCAGCCCCAGCATTTT | CASNLWGGNQPQHF | - | TRBJ1-5 | TRBV6-5 | -
TGTGCCAGCAGCCATGACCCACAGGGAATCTATGGCTACACCTTC | CASSHDPQGIYGYTF | few | TRBJ1-2 | TRBV14 | -
TGTGCCAGCAGCTCAGGACAGGGGGATTATGGCTACACCTTC | CASSSGQGDYGYTF | - | TRBJ1-2 | TRBV5-4 | TRBD1
TGTGCCTGGAGTTCAGGGCCAGGGGGTTCCTATGGCTACACCTTC | CAWSSGPGGSYGYTF | - | TRBJ1-2 | TRBV30 | TRBD1
TGTGCCACCGCCATGGGGACTACCCCTAGCACAGATACGCAGTATTTT | CATAMGTTPSTDTQYF | - | TRBJ2-3 | TRBV15 | TRBD2
TGTGCCAGCAGCTCCCGTACAGGGGATCAGTACTTC | CASSSRTGDQYF | - | TRBJ2-7 | TRBV7-8 | TRBD1
TGCAGTGCCCACACATACACTGAAGCTTTCTTT | CSAHTYTEAFF | - | TRBJ1-1 | TRBV20-1 | -
TGTGCCAGCAGCTCCGACAGGCGTAACTATGGCTACACCTTC | CASSSDRRNYGYTF | - | TRBJ1-2 | TRBV7-9 | -
TGTGCCAGCAGCCTACTAGCGGGGGGATATGTCGGGGAGCTGTTTTTT | CASSLLAGGYVGELFF | - | TRBJ2-2 | TRBV11-3 | TRBD2
TGCGCCAGCAGCCCAGGACTCCTAGTAACGGATACGCAGTATTTT | CASSPGLLVTDTQYF | - | TRBJ2-3 | TRBV5-1 | -
TGTGCCAGTAGTGCGGACAGGGACACTGAAGCTTTCTTT | CASSADRDTEAFF | - | TRBJ1-1 | TRBV19 | TRBD1
TGTGCCAGCAGCTTACGGGAATCAACGTTCTCTGGAAACACCATATATTTT | CASSLRESTFSGNTIYF | - | TRBJ1-3 | TRBV5-5 | -
TGTGCCAGCAGCCAGGCAAGTGGTGAGCAGTTCTTC | CASSQASGEQFF | - | TRBJ2-1 | TRBV12-3/TRBV12-4 | -
TGTGCCAGCAGCCCCGGGACAGGGAGGAATCAGCCCCAGCATTTT | CASSPGTGRNQPQHF | - | TRBJ1-5 | TRBV7-8 | TRBD1
TGTGCCAGCAGTTTGACTGCCGGGACAGGGGGCGAGCAGTACTTC | CASSLTAGTGGEQYF | - | TRBJ2-7 | TRBV27 | TRBD1
TGTGCCAGCGGGGACAGCCCAAATAACTATGGCTACACCTTC | CASGDSPNNYGYTF | - | TRBJ1-2 | TRBV2 | TRBD1
TGTGCCAGCAGTACAACAGGGGTATGGGGCTACACCTTC | CASSTTGVWGYTF | - | TRBJ1-2 | TRBV3-1/TRBV3-2 | TRBD1
TGTGCCAGCAGCCTGAACCCCGGGGTAGGGCAGTTCTTC | CASSLNPGVGQFF | - | TRBJ2-1 | TRBV3-1/TRBV3-2 | -
TGTGCCACTTGGCGGGGGGAGAACACCGGGGAGCTGTTTTTT | CATWRGENTGELFF | - | TRBJ2-2 | TRBV6-5 | TRBD2
TGTGCCAGCAGAGGAGGCGAAGAGACCCAGTACTTC | CASRGGEETQYF | - | TRBJ2-5 | TRBV2 | -
TGTGCCAGCAGACAGGGGGCTCATAATTCACCCCTCCACTTT | CASRQGAHNSPLHF | - | TRBJ1-6 | TRBV3-1/TRBV3-2 | TRBD1
TGTGCCAGCAGTTTCAGGGACTCCCGGGGTCCTGAGCAGTTCTTC | CASSFRDSRGPEQFF | - | TRBJ2-1 | TRBV28 | -
TGTGCCAGCAGCGTAGCTGGCGGGAGCTCCTACGAGCAGTACTTC | CASSVAGGSSYEQYF | - | TRBJ2-7 | TRBV9 | TRBD2
TGTGCCAGCACCCCCCGACTGAGCTCCTATAATTCACCCCTCCACTTT | CASTPRLSSYNSPLHF | - | TRBJ1-6 | TRBV27 | -